This TCR beta chain was sequenced for a study of cytomegalovirus exposure and HLA in healthy donors. About the research overall: The roughly 130 validation repertoires used the same platform as the roughly 720 first-cohort repertoires (as reported by a later analysis). General observations from the study: Confirmation in vitro established that a few CMV-associated chains were specific for CMV antigens.

Points on this clone: The antigen is unknown.

The CDR3 totals 15 residues. Germline values: CDR1 MNHNS, CDR2 SASEGT. Trimming cost V 7 bases and J 2 bases; bases outside gene matches: 8. Only in-frame clones appear in the TCRdb table, and some are missing; sequencing was by immunoSEQ multiplex PCR. The top ten clones hold under 0.9% of a sample with hundreds of thousands of clones, 86% of them seen once. The chain joins TRBV6-1 to TRBJ2-7; TRBD1 matches at 10 bases. This clonotype was obtained from a woman aged 18-35 years in good health and CMV-seronegative. The sequenced material came from PBMCs. DNA for the CDR3: TGTGCCAGCATGCCCCGGGACAGGGGAACCTACGAGCAGTACTTC. Translated: CASMPRDRGTYEQYF.